This T cell receptor beta chain was found in a study of monozygotic twins with inflammatory bowel disease. Overall study findings and caveats: Inverse Simpson values showed less TCRbeta diversity in IBD patients than in their healthy co-twins. Relative to healthy twins, IBD patients had fewer clonotypes in common with others, a gap that was especially apparent with disease activity.

Using TCRalpha and TCRbeta cDNA, the researchers carried out two nested PCRs that lasted around 15 and 10 cycles. TCRdb reprocessed the 5' RACE reads and stores each CDR3 protein as one record, lacking DNA. Its table records roughly 200,000 distinct CDR3 sequences. The CDR3 extends over 14 amino acids. Germline V gene data show CDR1 as MNHNS and CDR2 as SASEGT. Blood samples measuring approximately 2.4 ml were taken per donor. Comments on this clonotype: Antigen specificity is unknown.

Input material: blood. V is TRBV6-1 and J is TRBJ1-6; the D gene TCRdb calls, TRBD1, cannot be checked with no DNA. This TCR was recovered from a human donor with ulcerative colitis or Crohn's disease, or a healthy co-twin of an affected twin (not recorded which). The CDR3 protein is CASSAGQPYSPLHF.